These 25 T cell receptor beta chains originate from one sample sequenced in a study of cytomegalovirus exposure and HLA in healthy donors. 60 Vbeta and 13 Jbeta primers were used in PCR. Only in-frame clones appear in the TCRdb table, and some are missing; sequencing was by immunoSEQ multiplex PCR. The sample yields under 150,000 clones, approximately 80% seen once. The sample was PBMCs. These receptors all stem from a man younger than 30 in good health and CMV-seronegative.

V is TRBV7-9 and J is TRBJ1-1; 8 bases agree with TRBD1. This CDR3 region has 16 residues. Germline loops: CDR1 SEHNR, CDR2 FQNEAQ (reference sequence). The ends lost 5 bases at V and 4 bases at J; junction bases unmatched: 12. In DNA form, the CDR3 reads TGTGCCAGCAGCCCGACAGACAGGGGAACCCGCACTGAAGCTTTCTTT. Translating gives CASSPTDRGTRTEAFF.

The chain joins TRBV15 to TRBJ1-3; TRBD1 might be the D (6 bases). Trimming removed 4 bases from V and 3 bases from J, with 10 bases in between. Germline CDR1 and CDR2: LNHNV and YYDKDF (reference sequence). This CDR3 spans 14 amino acids. DNA of the CDR3: TGTGCCACCAGCATCGCAGGGGTTGGAAACACCATATATTTT. This translates into CATSIAGVGNTIYF.

J is TRBJ1-1 and V is TRBV27; the D is unclear. This CDR3 region has 13 residues. Germline-derived CDR1 and CDR2 are MNHEY and SMNVEV (reference sequence). The germline V and J ends were trimmed by 5 bases and 1 base, with 8 bases remaining between them. In DNA, the CDR3 is TGTGCCAGCAGTAACCGGGAGAACACTGAAGCTTTCTTT. Translated: CASSNRENTEAFF.

The table lists this clone with a few counts. The chain joins TRBV6-1 to TRBJ2-1, with 10 bases fitting TRBD2. The J segment lost 1 base and the V segment lost 2 bases, leaving 2 bases of the junction unmatched. The CDR3 runs 16 residues. In germline, CDR1 is MNHNS, CDR2 SASEGT. The chain's CDR3 is CASSELAGGSYNEQFF. Here the CDR3 DNA reads TGTGCCAGCAGTGAATTAGCGGGGGGATCCTACAATGAGCAGTTCTTC.

This clone was seen just once. The V gene is TRBV19, the J gene TRBJ1-2, with 9 bases that match TRBD1. CDR1 LNHDA and CDR2 SQIVND come from the germline V gene (reference sequence). The CDR3 totals 13 residues. Trimming took 5 bases from V and 8 from J; bases not matched to a gene: 6. In nucleotides, the CDR3 is TGTGCCAGTAGTCGGACAGGGGTAGAGGGCTACACCTTC. Its protein is CASSRTGVEGYTF.

The chain has TRBV30 and TRBJ1-6, with 7 bases matching TRBD1. The CDR3 is 13 residues long. Trimming took 2 bases from V and 7 from J; bases not matched to a gene: 2. Germline CDR1 and CDR2: GTSNPN and SVGIG (reference sequence). The CDR3 loop is CAWSPTGNSPLHF. The CDR3 DNA is TGTGCCTGGAGTCCGACAGGGAATTCACCCCTCCACTTT.

A single count supports this clone. The CDR3 loop reads CASSGAPGQILNSPLHF. CDR3 DNA: TGTGCCAGCAGCGGAGCTCCAGGACAGATTTTAAATTCACCCCTCCACTTT. This sequence joins TRBV9 and TRBJ1-6; TRBD1 is a possible D gene (6 bases). Trimming pared 3 bases from V and 7 bases from J, leaving 20 bases between. Germline loops: CDR1 SGDLS, CDR2 YYNGEE. There are 17 residues in the CDR3.

V is TRBV29-1 and J is TRBJ2-7; 7 nucleotides match TRBD1. This CDR3 region has 12 residues. Germline CDR1 reads SQVTM; CDR2 reads ANQGSEA. With V trimmed by 4 bases and J by 2 bases, 2 bases remained unmatched. The CDR3, as DNA: TGCAGCGTTGCGACAGGGACCTACGAGCAGTACTTC. It yields the protein CSVATGTYEQYF.

The chain uses TRBV5-1 and TRBJ1-2, with TRBD1 identical over 10 bases. V gave up 0 bases and J gave up 7 bases; unmatched junction bases: 9. The length of the CDR3 is 16 residues. The germline CDR1 and CDR2 sequences are SGHRS and YFSETQ. The CDR3 spells CASSLEGQGSLSGYTF. In DNA form, the CDR3 reads TGCGCCAGCAGCTTGGAGGGACAGGGGTCCCTGAGTGGCTACACCTTC.

The genes are TRBV15 and TRBJ1-1; D not certain. The CDR3 totals 11 residues. The germline V gene has CDR1 LNHNV and CDR2 YYDKDF (reference sequence). V was clipped by 2 bases and J by 7 bases, with 5 bases between them. CDR3 sequence (DNA): TGTGCCACCAGCAGAAGAGATGAAGCTTTCTTT. Translating it yields CATSRRDEAFF.

The chain combines TRBV7-6 with TRBJ2-1, with TRBD2 identical over 13 bases. V lost 5 bases, J lost 5 bases, and 3 bases stayed unmatched. CDR1 SGHVS and CDR2 FNYEAQ come from the germline V gene. The CDR3 extends over 15 amino acids. CDR3 bases: TGTGCCAGCAGCCCGGGACTAGCGGGGAACAATGAGCAGTTCTTC. Translated: CASSPGLAGNNEQFF.

This chain connects TRBV19 to TRBJ2-2; no firm D call. Trimming left V 3 bases short and J 0 bases short, with 11 bases between. The CDR3 consists of 16 residues. From germline, CDR1 is LNHDA and CDR2 SQIVND (reference sequence). The CDR3 nucleotides read TGTGCCAGTAGTATGGTCGCAGAAGCGAACACCGGGGAGCTGTTTTTT. It codes for CASSMVAEANTGELFF. Filled out from reference TRBV19 and TRBJ2-2, the complete variable domain reads DGGITQSPKYLFRKEGQNVTLSCEQNLNHDAMYWYRQDPGQGLRLIYYSQIVNDFQKGDIAEGYSVSREKKESFPLTVTSAQKNPTAFYLCASSMVAEANTGELFFGEGSRLTVL.

The rearrangement uses TRBV9 and TRBJ1-5; 9 bases line up with TRBD1. CDR3 length equals 14 residues. The germline CDR1 and CDR2 sequences are SGDLS and YYNGEE. The V and J ends lost 4 bases and 5 bases, in that order; junction bases with no gene match: 4. CDR3 sequence reads: CASSPGQGHQPQHF. The CDR3 region has the DNA TGTGCCAGCAGCCCGGGACAGGGTCATCAGCCCCAGCATTTT.

With regard to this clone: One end of the junction does not line up with germline, which may come from a read error. The V call is TRBV14, the J call TRBJ2-7; D not certain. The CDR3 length is 11 residues. CDR1 is SGHDN and CDR2 is FVKESK in the germline V gene. The CDR3 region has the DNA TGTGCCAGCAGCCAATGGCAGGAAACGTCCTTC. As protein: CASSQWQETSF. The variable domain in full, completed from reference TRBV14 and TRBJ2-7, reads EAGVTQFPSHSVIEKGQTVTLRCDPISGHDNLYWYRRVMGKEIKFLLHFVKESKQDESGMPNNRFLAERTGGTYSTLKVQPAELEDSGVYFCASSQWQETSFGPGTRLTVT.

For the CDR3, the DNA is TGTGCCAGTACAGGGAACTCCTCCTACGAGCAGTACTTC. It yields the protein CASTGNSSYEQYF. The rearrangement links TRBV7-9 to TRBJ2-7; maybe TRBD1 (6 bases). There are 13 residues in the CDR3. Germline CDR1 reads SEHNR; CDR2 reads FQNEAQ (reference sequence). V was trimmed by 9 bases and J by 0 bases, leaving 12 bases between them.

The chain carries TRBV11-2 and TRBJ1-5; D perhaps matches TRBD1 (6 bases). In germline, CDR1 is SGHAT, CDR2 FQNNGV. This CDR3 comprises 17 residues. Trimming took 1 base from V and 4 from J, leaving 17 bases between them. Written as DNA, the CDR3 is TGTGCCAGCAGCTTAGGAAACGGTAGGACAGAAAATCAGCCCCAGCATTTT. Protein: CASSLGNGRTENQPQHF.

The V gene is TRBV9, the J gene TRBJ2-3; a possible D gene is TRBD2 (7 bases). The CDR3 has 14 amino acids. CDR1 and CDR2 from the germline V gene are SGDLS and YYNGEE. Trimming took 0 bases from V and 4 from J, leaving 9 bases between them. CDR3 region: CASSVGGGADTQYF. The CDR3 DNA reads as TGTGCCAGCAGCGTAGGAGGGGGGGCAGATACGCAGTATTTT.

V usage is TRBV6-5 and J usage is TRBJ1-6; a possible D gene is TRBD1 (5 bases). Germline-derived CDR1 and CDR2 are MNHEY and SVGAGI. The CDR3 contains 13 residues. Trimming cost V 8 bases and J 9 bases, with 14 bases left between them. This CDR3 is CASEAGVGSPLHF. The CDR3 DNA reads TGTGCCAGCGAGGCGGGGGTTGGTTCACCCCTCCACTTT.

This clone has only one observation. The V gene is TRBV6-1, the J gene TRBJ1-3; TRBD1 matches at 8 bases. Germline V gives CDR1 MNHNS, CDR2 SASEGT. V lost 5 bases and J lost 1; bases outside the gene matches: 7. CDR3 length: 16 residues. The CDR3 loop is CASSKGTGWSGNTIYF. In DNA, the CDR3 is TGTGCCAGCAGTAAAGGGACAGGTTGGTCTGGAAACACCATATATTTT.

The chain recombines TRBV19 with TRBJ2-7; D is unclear. The germline V gene encodes CDR1 LNHDA and CDR2 SQIVND (reference sequence). This CDR3 region has 15 residues. V lost 6 bases, J lost 2 bases, and 17 bases lay in between. CDR3 coding DNA: TGTGCCAGTAGGGCACCGGGTGACTCCCCCTACGAGCAGTACTTC. Translating gives CASRAPGDSPYEQYF.

V is TRBV14 and J is TRBJ2-2, with 8 bases identical to TRBD1. The CDR3 extends over 15 amino acids. Germline CDR1 is SGHDN and CDR2 is FVKESK. The ends lost 0 bases at V and 5 bases at J; junction bases unmatched: 2. The CDR3 loop reads CASSQEDRETGELFF. Here the CDR3 DNA reads TGTGCCAGCAGCCAAGAGGACAGGGAAACCGGGGAGCTGTTTTTT.

The gene calls are TRBV18 and TRBJ2-7; tentatively, D is TRBD2 (6 bases). The germline V gene encodes CDR1 KGHSH and CDR2 LQKENI. CDR3 length: 14 residues. The V end lost 6 bases, the J end lost 0 bases, and 12 bases lay between the germline ends. Here the CDR3 reads CASSLDGGSYEQYF. CDR3 sequence (DNA): TGTGCCAGCTCTTTGGACGGGGGCTCCTACGAGCAGTACTTC.

The chain has TRBV7-7 and TRBJ2-7; the match to TRBD1 covers 7 bases. Germline CDR1 reads SSHAT; CDR2 reads FNYEAQ (reference sequence). The junction had 23 bases not matched to a gene; V was cut back by 5 bases and J by 1 base. The CDR3 spans 20 residues. Here the CDR3 reads CASSPYRSPEQGIRSYEQYF. The CDR3 bases are TGTGCCAGCAGCCCTTATAGATCCCCGGAACAGGGGATTAGGTCCTACGAGCAGTACTTC.

This clone was observed a single time. The V call is TRBV20-1, the J call TRBJ1-5; no firm D call. The germline gives CDR1 DFQATT, CDR2 SNEGSKA (reference sequence). This CDR3 has 11 residues. The V end lost 1 base, the J end lost 6 bases, and 4 bases lay between the germline ends. The CDR3 DNA is TGCAGTGCTAGAGGTAGTCAGCCCCAGCATTTT. Translating it yields CSARGSQPQHF.

The J gene is TRBJ1-6, the V gene TRBV28; 8 bases line up with TRBD1. Germline trimming cut 6 bases from V and 7 bases from J; bases unmatched to any gene: 2. The CDR3 has 13 amino acids. Germline V gene sequence: CDR1 MDHEN, CDR2 SYDVKM. In DNA form, the CDR3 reads TGTGCCAGCAGGGGACAGGTCAATTCACCCCTCCACTTT. Translating it yields CASRGQVNSPLHF.